These T cell receptor beta chains were read from a single sample in a study of cytomegalovirus exposure and HLA in healthy donors. Produced via immunoSEQ multiplex PCR; TCRdb's table is partial and in-frame only. Of 90,000 to 110,000 clones listed, 70% to 80% are singletons. The material sequenced was PBMCs. The origin of the receptors is a man in his forties in good health and CMV-seronegative. Each CDR3 is given with its conserved first and last residue. A D gene is named only where the DNA matches it firmly. Rows may omit the clone size; those that give it use once, few, many or a size class.

J gene	V gene	clone size	D gene	CDR3 DNA	CDR3 protein
TRBJ2-1	TRBV9	NA	TRBD2	TGTGCCAGCAGCTCCGGACTAGCCTCCTACAATGAGCAGTTCTTC	CASSSGLASYNEQFF
TRBJ2-2	TRBV10-2	NA	TRBD1	TGCGCCACCACGGGACAGGGGCCATCTTACAACACCGGGGAGCTGTTTTTT	CATTGQGPSYNTGELFF
TRBJ1-1	TRBV4-2	NA	TRBD1	TGTGCCAGCAGCCAAGAACAGGGGATTCGGAACACTGAAGCTTTCTTT	CASSQEQGIRNTEAFF
TRBJ2-7	TRBV5-1	NA	NA	TGCGCCAGCATGGGCAGGTTATCCTACGAGCAGTACTTC	CASMGRLSYEQYF
TRBJ2-3	TRBV6-5	NA	NA	TGTGCCAGCAGGGCCACCTCCTCCCCGACGCAGTATTTT	CASRATSSPTQYF
TRBJ2-5	TRBV27	once	TRBD2	TGTGCCAGCAGCCTTCTAGCGGGAGAAGAGACCCAGTACTTC	CASSLLAGEETQYF
TRBJ2-1	TRBV19	NA	NA	TGTGCCAGTAGTACGTTTGGGCGGGCCCTCTACAATGAGCAGTTCTTC	CASSTFGRALYNEQFF
TRBJ2-5	TRBV28	NA	TRBD2	TGTGCCAGCAGTTTAGGGACTTCTAGCGGGAACCAAGAGACCCAGTACTTC	CASSLGTSSGNQETQYF
TRBJ1-1	TRBV21-1	NA	NA	TGTGCCAGGACAGGGAAGAACACTGAAGCTTTCTTT	CARTGKNTEAFF
TRBJ2-7	TRBV25-1	NA	TRBD1	TGTGCCAGCAGTGAATACCTCGGGACAGGGTCCTCCTACGAGCAGTACTTC	CASSEYLGTGSSYEQYF
TRBJ1-2	TRBV18	NA	TRBD1	TGTGCCAGCTCACCAGGACAGGGGTGGGGCTACACCTTC	CASSPGQGWGYTF
TRBJ2-7	TRBV28	NA	TRBD2	TGTGCCATCTCGGATCCTTCTAGCGGGGGGGCCGACGAGCAGTACTTC	CAISDPSSGGADEQYF
TRBJ2-1	TRBV11-2	NA	TRBD1	TGTGCCAGCAGCTTATCCGGGACAGATTACAATGAGCAGTTCTTC	CASSLSGTDYNEQFF
TRBJ2-7	TRBV10-3	NA	TRBD2	TGTGCCATCAGTGAGACGGGGACTAGACACGAGCAGTACTTC	CAISETGTRHEQYF
TRBJ2-7	TRBV7-2	few	TRBD2	TGTGCCAGCAGCACTAGCGTACACTACGAGCAGTACTTC	CASSTSVHYEQYF
TRBJ2-7	TRBV10-3	NA	NA	TGTGCCATCAGTGAGTCAGGGGGGGATCGCGAGCAGTACTTC	CAISESGGDREQYF
TRBJ2-7	TRBV30	NA	NA	TGTGCCTGGAGTTTACAGACAATCAAAGGCTCCTACGAGCAGTACTTC	CAWSLQTIKGSYEQYF
TRBJ1-1	TRBV2	NA	NA	TGTGCCAGCGAGGACAGTCCCATTCCTGAAGCTTTCTTT	CASEDSPIPEAFF
TRBJ2-7	TRBV5-1	few	NA	TGCGCCAGCAGCAGTTCTAGAGGCGAGCAGTACTTC	CASSSSRGEQYF
TRBJ2-7	TRBV6-1	NA	TRBD1	TGTGCCAGCAGTGAACAGGGGGCGGCCGAGCAGTACTTC	CASSEQGAAEQYF
TRBJ2-7	TRBV6-1	NA	TRBD1	TGTGCCAGCAGAGCTGCGGACAGGGTAAACGAGCAGTACTTC	CASRAADRVNEQYF
TRBJ1-2	TRBV27	NA	TRBD1	TGTGCCAGCAGTTGGGACAGGACCTATGGCTACACCTTC	CASSWDRTYGYTF
TRBJ1-1	TRBV11-2	NA	NA	TGTGCCAGCAGCTTAGACGTTACAGGGAACACTGAAGCTTTCTTT	CASSLDVTGNTEAFF
TRBJ2-7	TRBV4-3	NA	TRBD1	TGCGCCAGCAGCCACAGCCACAGGGGGTCGTCCTACGAGCAGTACTTC	CASSHSHRGSSYEQYF
TRBJ1-1	TRBV5-6	few	NA	TGTGCCAGCAGCTTGGTGAGGGAATCGAGGACTGAAGCTTTCTTT	CASSLVRESRTEAFF
TRBJ2-2	TRBV5-1	NA	TRBD2	TGCGCCAGCAGCCTGACTAGCGGAATTACCGGGGAGCTGTTTTTT	CASSLTSGITGELFF
TRBJ2-7	TRBV19	once	NA	TGTGCCAGTAGTGTGGCAACAAGCTCCTACGAGCAGTACTTC	CASSVATSSYEQYF
TRBJ2-5	TRBV14	NA	NA	TGTGCCAGCAGCCGCCACCCGGTCGGGTTGGAGACCCAGTACTTC	CASSRHPVGLETQYF